Following are 30 T cell receptor beta chains from one sample sequenced in a study of T cells in Graves' hyperthyroidism and ophthalmopathy (dated by TCRdb to between 2018 and 2021). To prepare the library, multiplex PCR was applied. For sequencing, an Illumina HiSeq 2000 was employed. TCR beta CDR3 regions were amplified from RNA transcripts. The TCR CDR3 was subjected to a first round of RT-PCR using the HTBI primer set and the Qiagen OneStep RT-PCR kit. TCRdb applied fastp at Q25 and MiXCR to the public reads, then kept only in-frame beta chains. A single entry per CDR3 protein holds the most common genes and DNA from its merged rows. The sample table holds about 610,000 distinct CDR3 sequences, of which 35% to 55% were seen once. The ten largest clones add up to about 7.8% of the sample. The sample comprised peripheral blood or thyroid tissue (not recorded which). The receptors originated from a woman between 18 and 29 years old with Graves' hyperthyroidism.

The rearrangement uses TRBV4-2 and TRBJ2-2; a possible D gene is TRBD2 (5 bases). Germline CDR1 is LGHNA and CDR2 is YNFKEQ. Trimming removed 1 base from V and 10 bases from J, with 10 bases in between. CDR3 length equals 13 residues. CDR3 sequence: CASSQGESPELFF. The CDR3 nucleotides are TGTGCCAGCAGCCAAGGGGAGAGCCCGGAGCTGTTTTTT.

This clonotype has just a few counts. The V call is TRBV19, the J call TRBJ1-2; D is undetermined. This CDR3 spans 13 amino acids. V was pared by 6 bases and J by 4 bases, with 12 bases between. Germline CDR1 and CDR2: LNHDA and SQIVND (reference sequence). CDR3 residues: CASSRQPGYGYTF. CDR3 in DNA: TGTGCCAGTAGCCGGCAGCCTGGCTATGGCTACACCTTC.

This clonotype turned up a few times. V gene TRBV27 combines with J gene TRBJ2-7; 8 bases match TRBD2. There are 13 residues in the CDR3. Trimming took 8 bases from V and 3 from J; bases not matched to a gene: 6. The germline CDR1 and CDR2 sequences are MNHEY and SMNVEV (reference sequence). The DNA for the CDR3 is TGTGCCAGCGCCGAGCGGGAGCGCTACGAGCAGTACTTC. Amino acid sequence: CASAERERYEQYF.

About this clonotype itself: The CDR3 carries no conserved terminal phenylalanine or tryptophan, so it likely arises from a read error. The limits of the CDR3 on the DNA are not certain, so only TCRdb's listed CDR3 is given. This chain joins TRBV7-9 and TRBJ1-2; the listed D gene, TRBD1, was not tested against the DNA. Ends included, the CDR3 has 13 residues. Germline V gene data show CDR1 as SEHNR and CDR2 as FQNEAQ (reference sequence). The CDR3 spells CASSSGQGSGNTI.

Many counts were recorded for this clonotype. The J gene is TRBJ1-5, the V gene TRBV24-1; possible D gene TRBD1, 5 bases. Per the germline V gene, CDR1 is KGHDR and CDR2 is SFDVKD. CDR3 size: 15 residues. The V end was cut by 3 bases, the J end by 2 bases, with 10 bases between. CDR3: CATSDPRVRNQPQHF. For the CDR3, the DNA is TGTGCCACCAGTGATCCCAGGGTTCGCAATCAGCCCCAGCATTTT.

The sample holds many counts of this clonotype. This sequence joins TRBV11-2 and TRBJ2-7; 10 nucleotides agree with TRBD2. The CDR3 is 15 residues long. Losses at the gene ends were 1 base for V and 2 bases for J; bases not matched to a gene: 2. Germline lookup yields CDR1 SGHAT and CDR2 FQNNGV. The CDR3 nucleotides are TGTGCCAGCAGCTTAGTAGCGGGAGGCCCCTACGAGCAGTACTTC. This encodes CASSLVAGGPYEQYF.

On this clonotype: The junction and the germline gene differ at one end; a read error may be behind it. The gene calls are TRBV10-3 and TRBJ2-7; possible D gene TRBD1, 5 bases. The CDR3 contains 12 residues. Germline V gene sequence: CDR1 ENHRY, CDR2 SYGVKD. The CDR3 sequence is CASSFVGTGQYF. CDR3 nucleotides: TGTGCCAGCAGTTTTGTCGGAACAGGGCAGTACTTC.

The chain is built from TRBV27 and TRBJ2-7; TRBD2 agrees at 7 bases. V lost 3 bases, J lost 4 bases, and 9 bases stayed unmatched. Germline assignment: CDR1 MNHEY and CDR2 SMNVEV (reference sequence). CDR3 length equals 15 residues. CDR3 protein: CASSLGGTAPYEQYF. CDR3 DNA sequence: TGTGCCAGCAGTTTGGGAGGGACGGCCCCTTACGAGCAGTACTTC.

The J gene is TRBJ1-4, the V gene TRBV20-1; D gene ambiguous. Germline values: CDR1 DFQATT, CDR2 SNEGSKA (reference sequence). The V and J ends lost 7 bases and 0 bases respectively, with 15 bases between them. CDR3 length: 15 residues. The DNA for the CDR3 is TGCAGTGTCTTGTCAGAGATTGCAACTAATGAAAAACTGTTTTTT. This encodes CSVLSEIATNEKLFF.

The chain joins TRBV7-8 to TRBJ2-7; the D gene is possibly TRBD2 (5 bases). Per the germline V gene, CDR1 is SGHVS and CDR2 is FQNEAQ. This CDR3 has 14 residues. The germline V and J ends were trimmed by 0 bases and 0 bases, with 6 bases remaining between them. The CDR3 is CASSLARASYEQYF. The CDR3 DNA sequence: TGTGCCAGCAGCTTAGCGCGGGCCTCCTACGAGCAGTACTTC.

This clonotype was seen a few times. The chain employs TRBV29-1 and TRBJ2-7, with 7 bases aligning to TRBD1. Germline trimming cut 3 bases from V and 5 bases from J; bases unmatched to any gene: 10. This CDR3 spans 14 amino acids. Germline CDR1 is SQVTM and CDR2 is ANQGSEA. In DNA, the CDR3 is TGCAGCGTTGACCCGACAGGGTATTCCCACGAGCAGTACTTC. This codes for CSVDPTGYSHEQYF.

V and J are TRBV7-3 and TRBJ1-4; 12 bases are a match to TRBD1. Trimming took 2 bases from V and 7 from J; bases not matched to a gene: 5. The germline gives CDR1 SGHTA, CDR2 FQGTGA. The CDR3 contains 16 residues. The CDR3 DNA follows: TGTGCCAGCAGCTTATACGGGACAGGGGGCACTGAAAAACTGTTTTTT. The encoded protein is CASSLYGTGGTEKLFF.

This clonotype was counted once. V usage is TRBV20-1 and J usage is TRBJ1-2, with unresolved D. Germline lookup yields CDR1 DFQATT and CDR2 SNEGSKA (reference sequence). V shed 3 bases and J shed 5 bases, with 13 bases lying between them. The CDR3 is 13 residues long. This chain's CDR3 is CSASYPEQYGYTF. The CDR3 region has the DNA TGCAGTGCTAGCTATCCCGAGCAGTATGGCTACACCTTC.

This clonotype has at least ten counts. V and J are TRBV4-2 and TRBJ2-7, with D maybe TRBD1 (5 bases). This CDR3 spans 15 amino acids. Germline CDR1 LGHNA, CDR2 YNFKEQ. V was cut by 2 bases and J by 3 bases, with 14 bases left in between. CDR3 in amino acids: CASSQNEQDHYEQYF. In DNA form, the CDR3 reads TGTGCCAGCAGCCAAAATGAACAGGATCACTACGAGCAGTACTTC.

The rearrangement joins TRBV15 to TRBJ2-3, with 12 nucleotides matching TRBD2. Germline V gene sequence: CDR1 LNHNV, CDR2 YYDKDF (reference sequence). V dropped 1 base and J dropped 3; count of bases not matched to a gene: 2. The CDR3 length is 16 residues. The CDR3 DNA follows: TGTGCCACCAGCAGAGTTGGGACTAGCGGGACAGATACGCAGTATTTT. It yields the protein CATSRVGTSGTDTQYF.

In the case of this clonotype: This may arise from a read error, as a much more abundant clone is one base away. This rearrangement joins TRBV7-9 to TRBJ1-1, with no clear D. Germline CDR1 is SEHNR and CDR2 is FQNEAQ (reference sequence). Between the trimmed V and J ends, which lost 0 bases and 7 bases, there was a span of 6 bases. The length of the CDR3 is 12 residues. In DNA form, the CDR3 reads TGTGCCAGCAGCTTAGCCAGTCTTGAAGCTTTCTTT. This translates into CASSLASLEAFF.

This clonotype has only a few counts. This chain links TRBV5-1 with TRBJ2-7; D unclear. The germline V gene encodes CDR1 SGHRS and CDR2 YFSETQ. The CDR3 loop spans 12 amino acids. The ends were cut back, 9 bases at V and 5 bases at J, with 15 bases in the middle. The CDR3: CANRLGKNEQYF. In DNA, the CDR3 is TGCGCCAACAGATTGGGGAAGAACGAGCAGTACTTC.

This sequence joins TRBV5-1 and TRBJ1-5; the match to TRBD1 covers 10 bases. The CDR3 loop spans 16 amino acids. Looked up from germline, CDR1 is SGHRS and CDR2 is YFSETQ. The V gene end was trimmed by 4 bases and the J gene end by 6 bases; junction bases not matched to a gene: 10. DNA for the CDR3: TGCGCCAGCAGCCCCCAGGGGACAGGGGTTACTCAGCCCCAGCATTTT. Residues: CASSPQGTGVTQPQHF.

CDR3: CASSVGGREAEAFF. CDR3 bases: TGTGCCAGCAGTGTAGGCGGCAGGGAGGCTGAAGCTTTCTTT. J is TRBJ1-1 and V is TRBV2; a weak D match, TRBD1 (5 bases). This CDR3 is built from 14 residues. V dropped 4 bases and J dropped 6 bases, with 15 bases sitting between them. Per germline, CDR1 SNHLY and CDR2 FYNNEI.

This clonotype has just one count. The CDR3 DNA reads TGCAGTGCTAGCAAGAGCGGAACTAGCACAGATACGCAGTATTTT. Translated, it gives CSASKSGTSTDTQYF. V and J are TRBV20-1 and TRBJ2-3; a possible D gene is TRBD2 (5 bases). Germline-derived CDR1 and CDR2 are DFQATT and SNEGSKA (reference sequence). This CDR3 region has 15 residues. The ends were cut back, 3 bases at V and 0 bases at J, with 13 bases in the middle.

This clonotype appeared a few times. The J gene is TRBJ1-1, the V gene TRBV9; D is unresolved. The germline V gene encodes CDR1 SGDLS and CDR2 YYNGEE. The V gene lost 3 bases and the J gene lost 2 bases, with 5 bases spanning the gap. CDR3 length equals 12 residues. The CDR3 protein is CASSGSNTEAFF. The DNA of the CDR3 is TGTGCCAGCAGCGGGTCTAACACTGAAGCTTTCTTT.

This clonotype was seen ten or more times. This chain joins TRBV5-1 and TRBJ1-2; D is unclear. Germline CDR1 and CDR2: SGHRS and YFSETQ. The germline V and J ends were trimmed by 4 bases and 3 bases, with 16 bases remaining between them. This CDR3 contains 15 residues. The CDR3 nucleotides read TGCGCCAGCAGCAAAGGACTCGGCTTTGACTATGGCTACACCTTC. Translation gives CASSKGLGFDYGYTF. The entire variable domain, with the rest obtained from reference TRBV5-1 and TRBJ1-2, is as follows: KAGVTQTPRYLIKTRGQQVTLSCSPISGHRSVSWYQQTPGQGLQFLFEYFSETQRNKGNFPGRFSGRQFSNSRSEMNVSTLELGDSALYLCASSKGLGFDYGYTFGSGTRLTVV.

The chain has TRBV30 and TRBJ1-2; the match to TRBD1 covers 7 bases. This CDR3 comprises 14 residues. The V segment lost 3 bases and the J segment 3 bases; nucleotides outside the gene matches: 7. The germline gives CDR1 GTSNPN, CDR2 SVGIG (reference sequence). DNA for the CDR3: TGTGCCTGGAGACGGCCGGGACAGCACTATGGCTACACCTTC. Protein: CAWRRPGQHYGYTF.

The chain uses TRBV7-6 and TRBJ1-1, with D possibly being TRBD1 (6 bases). Germline loops: CDR1 SGHVS, CDR2 FNYEAQ. CDR3 length: 14 amino acids. Trimming cost V 1 base and J 5 bases, with 11 bases left between them. In DNA form, the CDR3 reads TGTGCCAGCAGCTTAGTCACAGGGAGAACTGAAGCTTTCTTT. Amino acid sequence: CASSLVTGRTEAFF.

This clonotype was counted at least ten times. The chain combines TRBV13 with TRBJ2-7, with D possibly being TRBD1 or TRBD2 (5 bases each). Germline values: CDR1 PRHDT, CDR2 FYEKMQ (reference sequence). V lost 5 bases to trimming and J lost 5 bases, with 16 bases between them. CDR3 length: 14 residues. The CDR3 loop reads CASSVGRSVDEQYF. The CDR3 bases are TGTGCCAGCAGCGTGGGACGTAGCGTCGACGAGCAGTACTTC.

At least ten counts were recorded for this clonotype. The chain combines TRBV5-1 with TRBJ2-7; the match to TRBD2 covers 10 bases. Germline trimming cut 4 bases from V and 5 bases from J; bases unmatched to any gene: 9. CDR1 is SGHRS and CDR2 is YFSETQ in the germline V gene. This CDR3 is 15 amino acids long. The CDR3 DNA is TGCGCCAGCAGCACTCAACTAGCGGGACTAAACGAGCAGTACTTC. Protein product: CASSTQLAGLNEQYF.

The chain couples TRBV29-1 to TRBJ2-7; D is undetermined. Per germline, CDR1 SQVTM and CDR2 ANQGSEA. The CDR3 is 8 amino acids. V lost 1 base and J lost 11, with 3 bases in between. The chain's CDR3 is CSVEGEYF. The DNA of the CDR3 is TGCAGCGTTGAAGGGGAGTACTTC.

V and J are TRBV20-1 and TRBJ1-2, with D maybe TRBD1 (6 bases). Germline V CDR1 and CDR2: DFQATT, SNEGSKA (reference sequence). V was cut by 3 bases and J by 6 bases, with 17 bases left in between. This CDR3 spans 14 amino acids. The CDR3 DNA follows: TGCAGTGCTAGCATGGGGGCGGAGGGACATGGCTACACCTTC. Translation gives CSASMGAEGHGYTF.

The V call is TRBV7-8, the J call TRBJ2-3, with D possibly matching TRBD2 (6 bases). The V gene's germline CDR1 is SGHVS and CDR2 FQNEAQ. Trimming removed 3 bases from V and 3 bases from J, with 7 bases in between. This CDR3 has 13 residues. The CDR3 nucleotides are TGTGCCAGCAGCTTCGGGACTACAGATACGCAGTATTTT. This encodes CASSFGTTDTQYF.

This clonotype was counted many times. The genes are TRBV6-5 and TRBJ2-7; TRBD2 matches 12 bases. Germline trimming cut 6 bases from V and 3 bases from J; bases unmatched to any gene: 6. Germline values: CDR1 MNHEY, CDR2 SVGAGI. The CDR3 loop spans 15 amino acids. The DNA of the CDR3 is TGTGCCAGCAGCCAACTAGCGGGAGGTCACTACGAGCAGTACTTC. This translates into CASSQLAGGHYEQYF.